This record covers a single TCR beta chain. This sample is drawn from a study of T cell changes during pregnancy in multiple sclerosis. CDR3 length: 22 residues. Trimming at V came to 4 bases and at J to 0 bases, leaving 23 bases not matched to a gene. CDR1 is ENHRY, CDR2 SYGVKD, per germline. This table comes from immunoSEQ multiplex PCR, and its TCRdb copy is limited to in-frame clones, with some not included. The sample has roughly 69,000 clones; roughly 90% are singletons. The starting material was peripheral blood, obtained in the second trimester of pregnancy. This chain uses TRBV10-3 with TRBJ2-3; 9 bases agree with TRBD2. The sequence was obtained from a female donor with multiple sclerosis, enrolled in a pregnancy study. Here the CDR3 reads CAISGTKERGAKLLTSTDTQYF. The DNA for the CDR3 is TGTGCCATCAGTGGTACGAAGGAGCGGGGGGCCAAACTCCTCACTAGCACAGATACGCAGTATTTT.